Below, 19 T cell receptor beta chains from the same sample are listed, as sequenced in a study of blood T cell repertoires in COVID-19. Using immunoSEQ multiplex PCR, the repertoire was profiled, and TCRdb retains in-frame clones only, with some absent. Among a few hundred thousand clones listed, 85% to 90% were seen once. Sequencing input: peripheral blood. The source of these receptors is a woman in her thirties or forties who had recovered from COVID-19.

The rearrangement joins TRBV3-1 (or the pseudogene TRBV3-2) to TRBJ2-3, with TRBD1 matching 9 bases. Germline V gene data show CDR1 as LGHDT and CDR2 as YNNKEL (reference sequence). The CDR3 is made up of 17 amino acids. V was pared by 3 bases and J by 3 bases, with 10 bases of the junction left unmatched. CDR3 bases: TGTGCCAGCAGCCAGCTCCAGGAGACAGGGGGTACAGATACGCAGTATTTT. Its translation is CASSQLQETGGTDTQYF.

The chain uses TRBV4-3 and TRBJ2-2; the D gene is possibly TRBD2 (6 bases). Trimming removed 0 bases at V and 2 bases at J, with 25 bases between. The germline CDR1 and CDR2 sequences are LGHNA and YSLEER. This CDR3 contains 21 residues. The CDR3 protein is CASSQDLANGVVGGNTGELFF. The CDR3 DNA reads TGCGCCAGCAGCCAAGATTTGGCTAACGGAGTTGTCGGGGGAAACACCGGGGAGCTGTTTTTT.

The chain combines TRBV12-3 or TRBV12-4 with TRBJ2-5; 8 bases are shared with TRBD1. The CDR3 covers 13 residues. With 4 bases clipped from V and 3 bases from J, the junction kept 1 base outside the gene matches. This CDR3 reads CASSSDREETQYF. The CDR3 region has the DNA TGTGCCAGCAGTTCGGACAGGGAAGAGACCCAGTACTTC.

The chain carries TRBV7-3 and TRBJ1-1; no definite D call. V was clipped by 2 bases and J by 1 base, with 8 bases between them. Germline CDR1 is SGHTA and CDR2 is FQGTGA. The CDR3 length is 14 residues. The CDR3 DNA reads TGTGCCAGCAGCTTACAAGCGGGGAACACTGAAGCTTTCTTT. Encoded protein: CASSLQAGNTEAFF.

The chain carries TRBV11-3 and TRBJ1-3; 7 nucleotides match TRBD1. The germline V gene has CDR1 SGHNT and CDR2 YENEEA. The CDR3 spans 16 residues. With V trimmed by 6 bases and J by 4 bases, 12 bases remained unmatched. The CDR3 coding sequence is TGTGCCAGCAGTCAACAGGGGACCCTTTCAGGAAACACCATATATTTT. It yields the protein CASSQQGTLSGNTIYF.

This chain links TRBV6-5 with TRBJ1-1; D might be TRBD1 (5 bases). The V gene lost 2 bases and the J gene lost 5 bases, with 12 bases spanning the gap. This CDR3 is 14 amino acids long. CDR1 is MNHEY, CDR2 SVGAGI, per germline. The CDR3 region has the DNA TGTGCCAGCAGTTACGGGGGGACGGGAACTGAAGCTTTCTTT. This sequence encodes CASSYGGTGTEAFF.

The chain is built from TRBV4-1 and TRBJ2-7, with D possibly matching TRBD1 (6 bases). Per germline, CDR1 MGHRA and CDR2 YSYEKL. The CDR3 is 12 residues long. Deletions cut 5 bases from V and 12 bases from J, with 17 bases between. Written as DNA, the CDR3 is TGCGCCAGCAGCGATGGGACATCTAAAGGGTACTTC. Translation: CASSDGTSKGYF.

The chain couples TRBV5-4 to TRBJ2-7; 9 bases map to TRBD1. V gave up 4 bases and J gave up 2 bases; unmatched junction bases: 4. Germline CDR1 is SGHNT and CDR2 is YYREEE (reference sequence). CDR3 size: 14 residues. CDR3 sequence: CASSMGQGTYEQYF. The DNA of the CDR3 is TGTGCCAGCAGCATGGGACAGGGTACCTACGAGCAGTACTTC.

This clone showed up just a few times. The chain is built from TRBV9 and TRBJ2-3; a weak D match, TRBD2 (6 bases). The CDR3 totals 16 residues. The germline V gene encodes CDR1 SGDLS and CDR2 YYNGEE. With 3 bases removed from V and 2 bases from J, the gap between germline ends came to 16 bases. The chain's CDR3 is CASSDPSEGITDTQYF. The CDR3, as DNA: TGTGCCAGCAGCGACCCCTCGGAGGGGATCACAGATACGCAGTATTTT.

This clone has only one observation. V and J are TRBV9 and TRBJ2-3; 12 nucleotides agree with TRBD2. The CDR3 runs 16 residues. Germline lookup yields CDR1 SGDLS and CDR2 YYNGEE. Losses at the gene ends were 4 bases for V and 4 bases for J; bases not matched to a gene: 7. CDR3: CASSSRTSGESDTQYF. The CDR3 nucleotides are TGTGCCAGCAGCTCACGGACTAGCGGGGAGTCAGATACGCAGTATTTT.

The CDR3 DNA follows: TGTGCCAGCAGGACGGGACAGGGAATGACCGGGGAGCTGTTTTTT. Protein: CASRTGQGMTGELFF. The gene calls are TRBV6-5 and TRBJ2-2, with 9 nucleotides matching TRBD1. Trimming at V came to 6 bases and at J to 5 bases, leaving 7 bases not matched to a gene. The CDR3 is 15 amino acids. CDR1 is MNHEY and CDR2 is SVGAGI in the germline V gene.

Of note for this clone: Distinct nucleotide sequences in the sample also encode this CDR3. The V gene is TRBV27, the J gene TRBJ1-5, with 7 bases that match TRBD1. Germline V gene lookup returns CDR1 MNHEY and CDR2 SMNVEV (reference sequence). V dropped 6 bases and J dropped 4; count of bases not matched to a gene: 3. This CDR3 region has 13 residues. The CDR3 spells CASRMTGNQPQHF. DNA of the CDR3: TGTGCCAGCAGGATGACAGGGAATCAGCCCCAGCATTTT.

The chain joins TRBV30 to TRBJ1-4; D gene ambiguous. CDR3 size: 13 residues. Germline CDR1 and CDR2: GTSNPN and SVGIG (reference sequence). The V end lost 5 bases, the J end lost 7 bases, and 14 bases lay between the germline ends. This chain's CDR3 is CAWGSWGGEKLFF. The CDR3 DNA follows: TGTGCCTGGGGGTCCTGGGGAGGTGAAAAACTGTTTTTT.

The chain links TRBV2 to TRBJ2-1; 13 bases match TRBD2. Germline V gene data show CDR1 as SNHLY and CDR2 as FYNNEI. Losses at the gene ends were 7 bases for V and 5 bases for J; bases not matched to a gene: 5. The CDR3 contains 15 residues. CDR3 nucleotide sequence: TGTGCCAGCAAAATAGGGACTAGCGGGAACAATGAGCAGTTCTTC. Its protein product is CASKIGTSGNNEQFF.

The chain employs TRBV5-8 and TRBJ2-3; maybe TRBD2 (6 bases). The CDR3 contains 15 residues. V gave up 4 bases and J gave up 2 bases, with 14 bases separating them. Germline V gene sequence: CDR1 SGHTS, CDR2 YDEGEE. The DNA for the CDR3 is TGTGCCAGCAGCACGGGACTTCTACACACAGATACGCAGTATTTT. It codes for CASSTGLLHTDTQYF.

The chain employs TRBV7-9 and TRBJ2-7; no definite D call. Per germline, CDR1 SEHNR and CDR2 FQNEAQ (reference sequence). The V end was cut by 0 bases, the J end by 2 bases, with 8 bases between. The CDR3 covers 14 residues. CDR3 sequence reads: CASSLAVRPYEQYV. The CDR3 nucleotides read TGTGCCAGCAGCTTAGCCGTGCGCCCCTACGAGCAGTACGTC.

This chain joins TRBV10-1 and TRBJ2-7, with 7 bases fitting TRBD2. Germline-derived CDR1 and CDR2 are WNHNN and SYGVQD (reference sequence). V gave up 3 bases and J gave up 6 bases; unmatched junction bases: 8. The CDR3 loop spans 14 amino acids. The CDR3 loop is CASSDPASGGEQYF. In DNA, the CDR3 is TGCGCCAGCAGTGACCCCGCTAGCGGCGGCGAGCAGTACTTC.

This chain links TRBV7-2 with TRBJ1-6; 7 nucleotides match TRBD1. Losses at the gene ends were 1 base for V and 7 bases for J; bases not matched to a gene: 13. The CDR3 spans 18 residues. Germline V gene data show CDR1 as SGHTA and CDR2 as FQGNSA. CDR3 sequence: CASSLEHLRDSLNSPLHF. Written as DNA, the CDR3 is TGTGCCAGCAGCTTAGAGCACTTACGGGACAGTTTGAATTCACCCCTCCACTTT.

V gene TRBV9 combines with J gene TRBJ2-1; 9 bases align to TRBD2. The trim removed 3 bases at V and 7 bases at J, leaving 8 bases unmatched. The CDR3 consists of 15 residues. Germline V gives CDR1 SGDLS, CDR2 YYNGEE. The chain's CDR3 is CASSGNSGSVNEQFF. For the CDR3, the DNA is TGTGCCAGCAGCGGTAATAGCGGGAGTGTTAATGAGCAGTTCTTC.